This entry features one T cell receptor beta chain sequence. The antigen is unknown. There are 13 residues in the CDR3. Looked up from germline, CDR1 is LNHDA and CDR2 is SQIVND (reference sequence). Trimming removed 10 bases from V and 3 bases from J; junction bases left unmatched: 7. The sample belongs to a study of OX40 agonist ivuxolimab in advanced cancers. In the study overall: Participants could have had prior anti-PD-1, anti-PD-L1 or anti-CTLA-4 therapy, and more than 35% had some. Study results and caveats: The study found that CD8+ T cells averaged more expanded clones than CD4+.

Some clones are missing from TCRdb's copy, which holds only in-frame ones; the method was immunoSEQ multiplex PCR. The sample holds 85,000 to 100,000 clones; roughly 90% are singletons and the top ten take approximately 0.8%. This chain connects TRBV19 to TRBJ1-2; 8 nucleotides match TRBD1. This sequence originates from an adult with an advanced solid tumor such as melanoma, head and neck, liver or kidney cancer. The specimen was CD4+ or CD8+ T cells sorted from blood, collected in a trial of the OX40 agonist ivuxolimab. The CDR3 here is CATSPQGDYGYTF. Here the CDR3 DNA reads TGTGCCACCTCCCCACAGGGGGACTATGGCTACACCTTC.